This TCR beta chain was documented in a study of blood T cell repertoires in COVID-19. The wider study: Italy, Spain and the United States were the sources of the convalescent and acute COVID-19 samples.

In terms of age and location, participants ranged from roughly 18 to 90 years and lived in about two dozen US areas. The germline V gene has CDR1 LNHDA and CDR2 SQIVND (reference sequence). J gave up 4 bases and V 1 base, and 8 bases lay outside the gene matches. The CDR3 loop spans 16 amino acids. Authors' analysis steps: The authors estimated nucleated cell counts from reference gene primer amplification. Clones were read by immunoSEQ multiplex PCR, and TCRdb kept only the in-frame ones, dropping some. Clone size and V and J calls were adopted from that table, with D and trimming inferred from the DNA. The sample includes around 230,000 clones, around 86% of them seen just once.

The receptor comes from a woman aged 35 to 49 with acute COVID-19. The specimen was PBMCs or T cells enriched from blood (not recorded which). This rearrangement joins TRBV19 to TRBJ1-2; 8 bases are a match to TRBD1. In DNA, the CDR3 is TGTGCCAGTAGTATAGCACCGGGACAGGATGTCTATGGCTACACCTTC. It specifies CASSIAPGQDVYGYTF.